This T cell receptor beta chain is from a study of shared clonotypes between healthy human individuals. The CDR3 runs to 13 residues. From germline, CDR1 is SGHVS and CDR2 FQNEAQ. Trimming left V 5 bases short and J 5 bases short, with 11 bases between. Whole-study findings and limits: When compared with the clonotypes that were shared by all four sorted-subset donors, the non-shared clonotypes turned out to have lower generation probabilities.

On this clone: What it recognizes is unknown.

Terminally differentiated effector memory CD45RA+ cells were left out of the naive CD8 fraction, which was CD45RO-negative and positively selected for CCR7. Free of recent acute infections or vaccinations, the donors were healthy HIV-negative adults. Every donor was a Caucasian adult from Nashville, Tennessee. The authors ran the assay at deep level. Measured with immunoSEQ multiplex PCR; TCRdb has only the in-frame clones, and not every one. Among hundreds of thousands of clones listed, roughly 95% were seen once. This clonotype was sampled from a woman aged 25-40 years in good health. Sequencing used naive CD8+ T cells sorted from blood. The chain joins TRBV7-8 to TRBJ2-3, with a possible D match to TRBD1 (6 bases). The CDR3 bases are TGTGCCAGCAGCCGGGACACAGAAGATACGCAGTATTTT. Protein: CASSRDTEDTQYF.